A selection of T cell receptor beta chains follows, all from one sample in a study of T cells after yellow fever vaccination. TCRdb independently ran MiXCR on the 5' RACE reads; one entry per CDR3 protein. The sample lists tens of thousands of distinct CDR3 sequences, approximately 6.5% occurring once. Here the sequenced sample was CD8+ T cells sorted from PBMCs, taken 5 days after the first yellow fever vaccination. Receptors originate from a man aged 18 to 29 who received the YFV17D yellow fever vaccine. The conserved cysteine and the conserved F or W are not part of the CDR3 here. The order of the fields is V gene, J gene, clone size, CDR3 protein. Clone sizes are given selectively: once, few, many, or a class where the clone is expanded.

V: TRBV15
J: TRBJ2-3
size: many
CDR3: ATSFGTGSTDTQY

V: TRBV6-5
J: TRBJ1-3
size: .
CDR3: ASSYGGSSGNTIY

V: TRBV20-1
J: TRBJ2-3
size: .
CDR3: SARDYERGPTREQY

V: TRBV28
J: TRBJ1-1
size: few
CDR3: ASSFNSDGGNTEAF

V: TRBV7-9
J: TRBJ2-1
size: many
CDR3: ASSLTDEQF

V: TRBV24-1
J: TRBJ2-5
size: .
CDR3: AAPACETQY

V: TRBV5-4
J: TRBJ1-2
size: .
CDR3: ASSWETGGFGGYT

V: TRBV5-1
J: TRBJ1-1
size: .
CDR3: ASSTFGRNTEAF

V: TRBV11-3
J: TRBJ2-1
size: .
CDR3: ASSSPGGRNNEQF

V: TRBV20-1
J: TRBJ1-5
size: many
CDR3: SAWTGESNQPQH

V: TRBV7-9
J: TRBJ2-3
size: few
CDR3: ASSFGIPDRRPDTQY

V: TRBV7-9
J: TRBJ1-1
size: many
CDR3: ASSIQEKTEAF

V: TRBV6-1
J: TRBJ1-3
size: many
CDR3: ASSDTLGDTIY

V: TRBV6-5
J: TRBJ2-7
size: many
CDR3: ASSYEGAHGSYEQY

V: TRBV4-3
J: TRBJ2-3
size: many
CDR3: ASSQEGPTSSTDTQY

V: TRBV9
J: TRBJ1-3
size: .
CDR3: ASSASQYSGNTIY

V: TRBV7-8
J: TRBJ2-7
size: .
CDR3: ASSLAGGGGYEQY

V: TRBV19
J: TRBJ2-3
size: many
CDR3: ASSDFADTQY

V: TRBV10-2
J: TRBJ2-5
size: .
CDR3: ASLGTQETQY

V: TRBV5-1
J: TRBJ2-7
size: few
CDR3: ASSLPGGSTYEQY

V: TRBV20-1
J: TRBJ2-3
size: many
CDR3: SAPSRQGWGTDTQY

V: TRBV14
J: TRBJ2-5
size: many
CDR3: ASRGTDSQETQY

V: TRBV7-9
J: TRBJ2-7
size: medium-sized
CDR3: ASSLASHEQY

V: TRBV6-1
J: TRBJ1-1
size: few
CDR3: ASSPGPPGSTEAF

V: TRBV11-1
J: TRBJ2-1
size: .
CDR3: ASSARLAGGRSSYNEQF

V: TRBV5-1
J: TRBJ2-1
size: many
CDR3: ASSPGLVEQF

V: TRBV27
J: TRBJ2-3
size: many
CDR3: ASSLMSTDTQY

V: TRBV12-3/TRBV12-4
J: TRBJ1-1
size: many
CDR3: ASSPLTGEQTEAF

V: TRBV7-3
J: TRBJ2-1
size: few
CDR3: ASSIHTSGNYNEQF

V: TRBV29-1
J: TRBJ2-1
size: .
CDR3: SVEVPSENEQF

V: TRBV18
J: TRBJ1-1
size: many
CDR3: ATWRDGTPNTEAF

V: TRBV19
J: TRBJ1-1
size: .
CDR3: ASKLENTEAF

V: TRBV20-1
J: TRBJ2-2
size: many
CDR3: SARGQTRNTGELF

V: TRBV5-8
J: TRBJ1-2
size: .
CDR3: SKDGGYT

V: TRBV7-9
J: TRBJ2-5
size: few
CDR3: ASSPPLGGETQY

V: TRBV4-2
J: TRBJ2-1
size: many
CDR3: ASSPGDRDRGNEQF

V: TRBV25-1
J: TRBJ2-1
size: many
CDR3: ASSLQGNSYNEQF

V: TRBV11-2
J: TRBJ1-3
size: few
CDR3: ASSLSVTSGNTIY

V: TRBV10-2
J: TRBJ2-1
size: many
CDR3: ASREGESSYNEQF

V: TRBV12-3/TRBV12-4
J: TRBJ2-7
size: many
CDR3: ASSFGAYEQY

V: TRBV7-3
J: TRBJ2-1
size: many
CDR3: ASSLTVGGGFDEQF

V: TRBV5-6
J: TRBJ1-5
size: few
CDR3: ASSLVGDSNQPQH